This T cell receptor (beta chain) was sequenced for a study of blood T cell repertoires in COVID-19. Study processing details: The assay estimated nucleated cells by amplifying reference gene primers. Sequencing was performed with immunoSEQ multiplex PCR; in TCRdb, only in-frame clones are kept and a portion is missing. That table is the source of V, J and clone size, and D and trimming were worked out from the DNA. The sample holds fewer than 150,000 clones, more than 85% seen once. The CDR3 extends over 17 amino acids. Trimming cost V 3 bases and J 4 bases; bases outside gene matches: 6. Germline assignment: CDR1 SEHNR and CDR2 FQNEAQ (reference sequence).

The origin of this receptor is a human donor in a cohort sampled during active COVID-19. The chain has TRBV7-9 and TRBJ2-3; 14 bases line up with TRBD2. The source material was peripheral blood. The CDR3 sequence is CASSLGLAGVKADTQYF. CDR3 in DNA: TGTGCCAGCAGCTTGGGACTAGCGGGAGTTAAGGCAGATACGCAGTATTTT. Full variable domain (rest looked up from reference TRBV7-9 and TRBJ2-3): DTGVSQNPRHKITKRGQNVTFRCDPISEHNRLYWYRQTLGQGPEFLTYFQNEAQLEKSRLLSDRFSAERPKGSFSTLEIQRTEQGDSAMYLCASSLGLAGVKADTQYFGPGTRLTVL.